The present entry profiles one T cell receptor (beta chain) with its context. Only in-frame clones appear in the TCRdb table, and some are missing; sequencing was by immunoSEQ multiplex PCR. The repertoire holds 75,000 to 95,000 clones, with 90% to 97% as singletons. The CDR3 runs 15 residues. From germline, CDR1 is SEHNR and CDR2 FQNEAQ (reference sequence). Trimming took 2 bases from V and 4 from J, leaving 11 bases between them. The data belong to a study of technical replicates of blood from several donors. This sequence originates from a human donor in good health. The V gene is TRBV7-9, the J gene TRBJ2-2; tentative D call: TRBD2 (5 bases). The sequenced material came from T cells isolated from PBMCs. The CDR3 here is CASSLQETSTGELFF. In DNA, the CDR3 is TGTGCCAGCAGCTTACAAGAAACTAGCACCGGGGAGCTGTTTTTT.